This T cell receptor beta chain comes out of a study of T-cell memory formation after mild COVID-19. Study results and limitations: CD4/CD8 balance characterized clones contracting day 15 to 85, and CD4+ skew characterized later expanders.

The germline CDR1 and CDR2 sequences are SGHTA and FQGNSA. With 4 bases removed from V and 1 base from J, the gap between germline ends came to 12 bases. CDR3 length: 15 residues. As to this clonotype: Antigen specificity is unknown.

TCRdb re-called the 5' RACE reads through MiXCR, storing one row per CDR3 protein. The sample gives about 430,000 distinct CDR3 sequences, more than 15% of which show up once; 20% to 25% is in the top ten. The TCR was taken from a young man who had mild COVID-19 (a few samples of this study predate the infection). Cell type and time point are not known. The chain is built from TRBV7-2 and TRBJ2-3, with a weak D call TRBD2 (5 bases). Material: PBMCs or a T cell subset sorted from them (not recorded which). The CDR3 protein is CASSSKTTRTDTQYF. The CDR3 region has the DNA TGTGCCAGCAGCTCCAAGACTACCCGCACAGATACGCAGTATTTT.